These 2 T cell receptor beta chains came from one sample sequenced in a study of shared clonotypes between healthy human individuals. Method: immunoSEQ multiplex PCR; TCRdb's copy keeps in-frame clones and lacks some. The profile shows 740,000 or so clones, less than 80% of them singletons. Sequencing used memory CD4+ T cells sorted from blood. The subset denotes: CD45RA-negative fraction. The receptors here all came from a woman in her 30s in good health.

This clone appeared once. This CDR3 reads CAISEPQGAGGNTIYF. The CDR3 DNA is TGTGCCATCAGTGAGCCCCAGGGGGCTGGAGGAAACACCATATATTTT. The chain couples TRBV10-3 to TRBJ1-3; 8 nucleotides agree with TRBD1. In germline, CDR1 is ENHRY, CDR2 SYGVKD. V was pared by 2 bases and J by 4 bases, with 7 bases of the junction left unmatched. This CDR3 contains 16 residues.

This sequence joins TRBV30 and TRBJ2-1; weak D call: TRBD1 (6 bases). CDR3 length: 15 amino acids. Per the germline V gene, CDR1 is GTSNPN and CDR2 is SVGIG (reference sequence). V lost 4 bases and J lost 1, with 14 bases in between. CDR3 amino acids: CAWNREGGSYNEQFF. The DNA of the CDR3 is TGTGCCTGGAATAGGGAAGGGGGATCCTACAATGAGCAGTTCTTC. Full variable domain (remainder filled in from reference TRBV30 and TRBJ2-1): SQTIHQWPATLVQPVGSPLSLECTVEGTSNPNLYWYRQAAGRGLQLLFYSVGIGQISSEVPQNLSASRPQDRQFILSSKKLLLSDSGFYLCAWNREGGSYNEQFFGPGTRLTVL.